This TCR beta chain is from a study of blood T cell repertoires in COVID-19. Here immunoSEQ multiplex PCR was the method, and the copy in TCRdb shows in-frame clones only, minus some. This sample has around 100,000 clones, with around 83% found just once. The clonotype was recovered from a man in his forties with acute or convalescent COVID-19. The sample consisted of peripheral blood.

Here the CDR3 reads CASSSGTGQETQYF. The CDR3 DNA follows: TGTGCCAGCAGCTCCGGGACAGGGCAAGAGACCCAGTACTTC. This chain connects TRBV7-8 to TRBJ2-5; 9 bases match TRBD1. The V gene end was trimmed by 4 bases and the J gene end by 2 bases; junction bases not matched to a gene: 2. The CDR3 runs 14 residues. Germline assignment: CDR1 SGHVS and CDR2 FQNEAQ.